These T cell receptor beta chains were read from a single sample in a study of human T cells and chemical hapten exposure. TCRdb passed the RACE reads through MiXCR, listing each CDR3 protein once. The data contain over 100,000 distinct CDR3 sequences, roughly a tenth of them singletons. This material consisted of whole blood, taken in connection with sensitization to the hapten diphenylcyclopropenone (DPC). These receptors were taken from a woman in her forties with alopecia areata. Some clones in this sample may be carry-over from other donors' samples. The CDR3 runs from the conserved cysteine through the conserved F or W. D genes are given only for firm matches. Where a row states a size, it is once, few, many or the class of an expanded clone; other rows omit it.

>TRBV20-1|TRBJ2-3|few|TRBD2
CSARLTSGAVTDTQYF
TGCAGTGCTAGACTTACTAGCGGGGCGGTCACAGATACGCAGTATTTT
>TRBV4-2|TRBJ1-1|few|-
CASSQDEIIDEAFF
TGTGCCAGCAGCCAAGACGAAATAATCGATGAAGCTTTCTTT
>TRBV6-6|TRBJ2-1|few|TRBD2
CASSYGTSGGFFDEQFF
TGTGCCAGCAGTTACGGGACTAGCGGGGGGTTTTTTGATGAGCAGTTCTTC
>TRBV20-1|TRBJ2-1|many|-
CSAYPELLGGTEYNEQFF
TGCAGTGCCTATCCCGAATTATTAGGGGGGACGGAATACAATGAGCAGTTCTTC
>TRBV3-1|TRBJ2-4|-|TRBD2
CASSRNPGLAAFF
TGTGCCAGCAGTCGTAACCCGGGACTAGCGGCCTTCTTC
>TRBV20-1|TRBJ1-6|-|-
CSAYYQANNSPLHF
TGCAGTGCTTACTACCAGGCAAATAATTCACCCCTCCACTTT
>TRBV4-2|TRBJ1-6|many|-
CASSQEGAKVSYNSPLHF
TGTGCCAGCAGCCAAGAAGGGGCGAAGGTCTCCTATAATTCACCCCTCCACTTT
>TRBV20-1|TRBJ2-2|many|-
CSARGKNTGELFF
TGCAGTGCGAGGGGCAAGAACACCGGGGAGCTGTTTTTT
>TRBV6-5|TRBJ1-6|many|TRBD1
CASSTGQGKSSYNSPLHF
TGTGCCAGCAGTACGGGACAGGGGAAGAGCTCCTATAATTCACCCCTCCACTTT
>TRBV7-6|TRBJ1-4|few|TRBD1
CASSLTQGAGEKLFF
TGTGCCAGCAGCTTAACTCAGGGGGCAGGTGAAAAACTGTTTTTT
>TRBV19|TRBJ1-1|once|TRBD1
CASSPGTGAEAFF
TGTGCCAGTAGCCCTGGGACAGGGGCAGAAGCTTTCTTT
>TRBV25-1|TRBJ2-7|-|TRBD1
CASSQRDSVYEQYF
TGTGCCAGCAGTCAACGGGACAGCGTCTACGAGCAGTACTTC
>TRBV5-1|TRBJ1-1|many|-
CASSPDRLNTEAFF
TGCGCCAGCAGCCCGGACAGACTGAACACTGAAGCTTTCTTT
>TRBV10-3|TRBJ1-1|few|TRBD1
CATQGETGRTEAFF
TGTGCCACCCAGGGGGAGACAGGGCGGACTGAAGCTTTCTTT
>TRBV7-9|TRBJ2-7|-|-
CASSSGTPREQYF
TGTGCCAGCAGCTCCGGGACCCCCCGCGAGCAGTACTTC
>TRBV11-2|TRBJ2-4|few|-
CASSSGHGNIQYF
TGTGCCAGCAGCTCCGGACACGGAAACATTCAGTACTTC
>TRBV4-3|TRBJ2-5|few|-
CASSQEGGFGAKTQYF
TGCGCCAGCAGCCAAGAAGGGGGATTCGGAGCGAAGACCCAGTACTTC
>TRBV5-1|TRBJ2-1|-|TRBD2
CASSGTSGGSYNEQFF
TGCGCCAGCAGCGGGACTAGCGGGGGTTCCTACAATGAGCAGTTCTTC
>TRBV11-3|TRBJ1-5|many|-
CASSPRAGYPGDSNQPQHF
TGTGCCAGCAGCCCGCGGGCTGGGTACCCGGGGGATAGCAATCAGCCCCAGCATTTT
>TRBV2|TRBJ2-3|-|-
CASVLRAQYF
TGTGCCAGCGTTCTGAGGGCGCAGTATTTT
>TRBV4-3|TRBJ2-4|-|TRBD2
CASSPFSGGASKNIQYF
TGCGCCAGCAGCCCTTTTAGCGGGGGGGCGTCCAAAAACATTCAGTACTTC
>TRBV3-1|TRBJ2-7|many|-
CASSQDQVGHPQYF
TGTGCCAGCAGCCAAGATCAAGTAGGGCACCCGCAGTACTTC
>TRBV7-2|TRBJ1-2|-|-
CASSSTTNYGYTF
TGTGCCAGCAGCTCGACAACTAACTATGGCTACACCTTC
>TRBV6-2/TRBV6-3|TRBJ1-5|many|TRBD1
CASRPDRGLDQPQHF
TGTGCCAGCAGACCGGACAGGGGTCTGGATCAGCCCCAGCATTTT
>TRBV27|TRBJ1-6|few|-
CASSFSDRTDNSPLHF
TGTGCCAGCAGTTTCTCAGACAGGACGGATAATTCACCCCTCCACTTT
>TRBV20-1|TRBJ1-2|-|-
CSARRIARGYTF
TGCAGTGCTAGGAGGATTGCCAGGGGCTACACCTTC
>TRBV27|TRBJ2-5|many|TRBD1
CASSSGTGGAVETQYF
TGTGCCAGCAGTTCAGGGACAGGGGGCGCGGTGGAGACCCAGTACTTC
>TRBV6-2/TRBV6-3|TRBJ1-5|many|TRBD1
CASTRDSVYQPQHF
TGTGCCAGCACCCGGGACAGCGTCTATCAGCCCCAGCATTTT
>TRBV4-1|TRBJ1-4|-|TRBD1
CASSPGTAGEKLFF
TGCGCCAGCAGCCCGGGGACAGCGGGAGAAAAACTGTTTTTT
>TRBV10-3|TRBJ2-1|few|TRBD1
CAISAPGQGFNEQFF
TGTGCCATCAGTGCACCGGGACAGGGGTTCAATGAGCAGTTCTTC
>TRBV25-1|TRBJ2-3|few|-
CASSPGFPGTQYF
TGTGCCAGCAGTCCTGGATTTCCCGGTACGCAGTATTTT
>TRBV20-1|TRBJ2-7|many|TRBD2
CSAPAGVGEQYF
TGCAGTGCCCCCGCGGGGGTAGGCGAGCAGTACTTC
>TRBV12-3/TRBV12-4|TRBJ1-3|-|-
CASSPGLGNTIYF
TGTGCCAGCAGTCCTGGGTTGGGAAACACCATATATTTT
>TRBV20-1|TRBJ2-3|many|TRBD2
CSAIGRFTSGGGRVADTQYF
TGCAGTGCTATCGGACGCTTCACTAGCGGGGGCGGCCGTGTCGCAGATACGCAGTATTTT
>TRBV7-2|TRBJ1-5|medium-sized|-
CASTGSVGSNQPQHF
TGTGCCAGCACCGGATCCGTGGGTAGCAATCAGCCCCAGCATTTT
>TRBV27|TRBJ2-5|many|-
CASSLLGGRETQYF
TGTGCCAGCAGTTTATTGGGGGGGCGCGAGACCCAGTACTTC
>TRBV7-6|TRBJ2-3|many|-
CASSQFQGSTDTQYF
TGTGCCAGCAGTCAATTTCAGGGTAGCACAGATACGCAGTATTTT
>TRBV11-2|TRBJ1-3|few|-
CASSLEDRNTIYF
TGTGCCAGCAGCTTAGAGGATAGAAACACCATATATTTT
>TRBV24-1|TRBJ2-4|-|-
CATSDFGAIQYF
TGTGCCACCAGTGATTTCGGGGCCATTCAGTACTTC
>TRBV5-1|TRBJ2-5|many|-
CASSFFGPPGETQYF
TGCGCCAGCAGCTTTTTCGGGCCCCCGGGAGAGACCCAGTACTTC
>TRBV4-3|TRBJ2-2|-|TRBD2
CASSQEETLAGRGGELFF
TGCGCCAGCAGCCAAGAAGAGACGCTAGCGGGGAGAGGCGGGGAGCTGTTTTTT
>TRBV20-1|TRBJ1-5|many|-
CSAGGRLNQPQHF
TGCAGTGCTGGCGGACGCCTCAATCAGCCCCAGCATTTT
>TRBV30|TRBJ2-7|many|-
CAWRRDTYEQYF
TGTGCCTGGAGGCGTGATACCTACGAGCAGTACTTC
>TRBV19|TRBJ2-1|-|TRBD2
CASSGNSGGLSYNEQFF
TGTGCCAGTAGTGGGAACAGCGGGGGGCTCTCCTACAATGAGCAGTTCTTC
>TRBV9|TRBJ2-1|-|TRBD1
CASQGAQTNNEQFF
TGTGCCAGTCAGGGGGCGCAGACCAACAATGAGCAGTTCTTC